This T cell receptor beta chain comes out of a study of blood T cell repertoires in COVID-19 (TCRdb year 2020). Regarding the research as a whole: Samples covering the acute and convalescent phases of COVID-19 were provided by collaborators in the United States, Italy and Spain. The prospective study material was composed of cDNA or gDNA derived from T cells, B-cell-depleted T cells, or PBMCs. Deeply sampled blood TCRbeta repertoires from subjects exposed to, actively infected with, or recovered from COVID-19 were included in the dataset. The repertoires were made available in a free public database intended to serve as a resource for research on the immune response to SARS-CoV-2. The samples were drawn from the first 160 participants of the ongoing ImmuneRACE study and from over 950 subjects provided by 6 global collaborators. A de-identified subject ID, COVID-19 status, age in years and sex were almost always included in the sample metadata. Where available, HLA class I and class II types were obtained from metadata supplied by the sample provider rather than from assay-based typing. The paper's findings and limits, for the study overall: The amount of clinical and demographic metadata varied by source and participant and was provided uncurated.

This clone has just a few counts. It has no known antigen specificity. Qualities for individual bases were not recorded, and no much larger clone is one base off. This specimen includes other DNA sequences encoding the same CDR3. TCRbeta CDR3 regions were amplified from genomic DNA by means of the immunoSEQ Assay, a bias-controlled multiplex PCR. The source study handled its data this way. The number of nucleated cells in each sample was estimated from the amplification of reference gene primers within the assay. Sequence reads were collapsed and filtered to measure the absolute abundance of every unique TCRbeta CDR3 rearrangement. For each sample, productive Simpson clonality was calculated by taking the square root of Simpson's diversity index across productive rearrangements. Imported from immuneACCESS, the table was reduced by TCRdb to in-frame sequences with V and J called. These copies leave out some clones; in studies compared against another copy, an unresolved V gene accounts for under half, and the cause of the remainder is not known. That table furnishes V, J and clone size, whereas the DNA furnished D and trimming. The sample records around 370,000 clones, roughly 90% of which are singletons. The top ten clones comprise just under 7.5% of the sample.

Trimming removed 10 bases from V and 1 base from J, leaving 9 bases between the germline ends. As encoded in the germline V gene, CDR1 is KGHDR while CDR2 is SFDVKD. CDR3 length: 12 amino acids, cysteine to phenylalanine. Only CDR3 DNA remains: 36 bases, in frame from the first base. In Seattle, one collaborating source enrolled patients while the infection was active and tracked those patients longitudinally over the course of disease. Whole blood was collected in K2EDTA tubes by collaborating institutions according to the institutions' own protocols. Collaborator samples were shipped for TCRbeta analysis as frozen whole blood, isolated PBMCs, or DNA extracted from either sample type.

The rearrangement joined TRBV24-1 to TRBJ1-1; the D gene is perhaps TRBD1, from 5 matching bases. The sequence was obtained from a woman in her sixties or seventies with COVID-19, enrolled during active disease. Specimen: peripheral blood. The sequenced DNA is TGTGCCACAGTGGGGCAGAACACTGAAGCTTTCTTT. The encoded protein is CATVGQNTEAFF.